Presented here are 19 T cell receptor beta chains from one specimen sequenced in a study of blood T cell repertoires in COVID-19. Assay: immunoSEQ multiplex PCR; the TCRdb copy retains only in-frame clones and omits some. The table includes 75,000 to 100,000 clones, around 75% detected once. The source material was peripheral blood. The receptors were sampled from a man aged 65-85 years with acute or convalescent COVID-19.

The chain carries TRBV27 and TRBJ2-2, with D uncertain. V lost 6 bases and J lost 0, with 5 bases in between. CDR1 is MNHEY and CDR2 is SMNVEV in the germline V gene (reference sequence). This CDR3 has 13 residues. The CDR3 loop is CASSPTNTGELFF. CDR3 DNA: TGTGCCAGCAGCCCCACGAACACCGGGGAGCTGTTTTTT.

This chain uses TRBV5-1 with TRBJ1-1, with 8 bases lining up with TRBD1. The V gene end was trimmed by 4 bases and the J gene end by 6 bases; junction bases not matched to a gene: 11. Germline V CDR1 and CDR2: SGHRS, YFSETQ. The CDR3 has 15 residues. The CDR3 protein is CASSHRSDRAAEAFF. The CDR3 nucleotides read TGCGCCAGCAGCCATAGATCGGACAGGGCGGCTGAAGCTTTCTTT. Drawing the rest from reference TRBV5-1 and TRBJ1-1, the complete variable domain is KAGVTQTPRYLIKTRGQQVTLSCSPISGHRSVSWYQQTPGQGLQFLFEYFSETQRNKGNFPGRFSGRQFSNSRSEMNVSTLELGDSALYLCASSHRSDRAAEAFFGQGTRLTVV.

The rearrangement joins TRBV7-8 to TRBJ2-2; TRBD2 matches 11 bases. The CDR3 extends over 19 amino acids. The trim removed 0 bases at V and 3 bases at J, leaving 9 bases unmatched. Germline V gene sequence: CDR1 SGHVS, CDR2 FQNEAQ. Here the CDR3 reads CASSLARDSGRGYTGELFF. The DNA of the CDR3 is TGTGCCAGCAGCTTAGCGCGGGATAGCGGGAGGGGGTACACCGGGGAGCTGTTTTTT. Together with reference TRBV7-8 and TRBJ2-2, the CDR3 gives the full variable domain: GAGVSQSPRYKVAKRGQDVALRCDPISGHVSLFWYQQALGQGPEFLTYFQNEAQLDKSGLPSDRFFAERPEGSVSTLKIQRTQQEDSAVYLCASSLARDSGRGYTGELFFGEGSRLTVL.

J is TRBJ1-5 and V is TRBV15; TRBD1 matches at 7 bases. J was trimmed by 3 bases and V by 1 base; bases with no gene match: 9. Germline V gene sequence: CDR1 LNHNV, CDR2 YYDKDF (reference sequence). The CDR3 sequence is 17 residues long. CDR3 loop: CATSRGGTGVLNQPQHF. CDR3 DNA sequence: TGTGCCACCAGCAGAGGAGGTACAGGGGTACTCAATCAGCCCCAGCATTTT.

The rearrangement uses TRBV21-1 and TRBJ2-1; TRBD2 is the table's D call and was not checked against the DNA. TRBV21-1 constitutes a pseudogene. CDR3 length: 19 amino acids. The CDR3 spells CASSTTGTSGLQADNEQFF. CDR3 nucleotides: TGTGCCAGCAGCACCACCGGGACTAGCGGTCTTCAAGCGGACAATGAGCAGTTCTTC.

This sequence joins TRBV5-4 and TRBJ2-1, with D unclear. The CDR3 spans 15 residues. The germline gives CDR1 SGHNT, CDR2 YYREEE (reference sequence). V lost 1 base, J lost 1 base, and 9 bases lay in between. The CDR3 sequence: CASSLPRGSYNEQFF. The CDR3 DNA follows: TGTGCCAGCAGCTTGCCTCGCGGTTCCTACAATGAGCAGTTCTTC.

CDR3 bases: TGCGCCAGCAGCCAAGAAGGGGGAGGGACATCCCTCCACTTT. Its protein product is CASSQEGGGTSLHF. The chain couples TRBV4-3 to TRBJ1-6; D possibly corresponds to TRBD1 (6 bases). V lost 0 bases and J lost 14, with 14 bases in between. Germline V gives CDR1 LGHNA, CDR2 YSLEER. The CDR3 length is 14 residues.

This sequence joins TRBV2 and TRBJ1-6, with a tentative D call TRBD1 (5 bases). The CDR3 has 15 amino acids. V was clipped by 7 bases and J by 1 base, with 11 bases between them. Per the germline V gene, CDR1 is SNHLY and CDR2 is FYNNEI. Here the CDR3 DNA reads TGTGCCAGCACCCGGGGGGTATCCTATAATTCACCCCTCCACTTT. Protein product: CASTRGVSYNSPLHF.

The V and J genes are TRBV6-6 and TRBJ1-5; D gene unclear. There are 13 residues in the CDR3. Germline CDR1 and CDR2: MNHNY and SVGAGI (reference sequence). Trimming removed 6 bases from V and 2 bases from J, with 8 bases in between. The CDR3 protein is CASRIFGNQPQHF. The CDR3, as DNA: TGTGCCAGCAGAATATTTGGCAATCAGCCCCAGCATTTT.

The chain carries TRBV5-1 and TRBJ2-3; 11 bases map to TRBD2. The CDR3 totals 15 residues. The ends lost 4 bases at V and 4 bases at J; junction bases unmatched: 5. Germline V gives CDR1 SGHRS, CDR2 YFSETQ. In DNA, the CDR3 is TGCGCCAGCAGCATGGGACTAGCGGAGGCAGATACGCAGTATTTT. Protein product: CASSMGLAEADTQYF.

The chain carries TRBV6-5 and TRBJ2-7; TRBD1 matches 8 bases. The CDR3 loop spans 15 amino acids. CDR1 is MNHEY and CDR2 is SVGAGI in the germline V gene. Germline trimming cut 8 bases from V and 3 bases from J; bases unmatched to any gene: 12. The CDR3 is CASAGRQGASYEQYF. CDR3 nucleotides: TGTGCCAGCGCCGGCCGGCAGGGGGCAAGCTACGAGCAGTACTTC.

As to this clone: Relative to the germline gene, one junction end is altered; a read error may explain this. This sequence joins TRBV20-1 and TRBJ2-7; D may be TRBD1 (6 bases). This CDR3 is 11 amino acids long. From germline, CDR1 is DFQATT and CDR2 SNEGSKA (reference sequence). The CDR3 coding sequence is TGCAGTGGTAGACAGGCCTACGAGCAGTACTTC. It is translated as CSGRQAYEQYF.

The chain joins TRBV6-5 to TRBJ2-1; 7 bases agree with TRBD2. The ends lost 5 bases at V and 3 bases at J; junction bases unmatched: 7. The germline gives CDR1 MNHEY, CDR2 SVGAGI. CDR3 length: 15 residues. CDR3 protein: CASSPRGSYYNEQFF. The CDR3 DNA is TGTGCCAGCAGTCCCCGCGGGAGCTACTACAATGAGCAGTTCTTC.

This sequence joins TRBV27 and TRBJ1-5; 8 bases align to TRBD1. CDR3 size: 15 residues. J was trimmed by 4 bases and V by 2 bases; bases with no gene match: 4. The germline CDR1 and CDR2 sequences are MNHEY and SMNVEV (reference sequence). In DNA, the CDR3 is TGTGCCAGCAGTTTAGCCCGACAGGGGAATCAGCCCCAGCATTTT. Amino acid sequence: CASSLARQGNQPQHF.

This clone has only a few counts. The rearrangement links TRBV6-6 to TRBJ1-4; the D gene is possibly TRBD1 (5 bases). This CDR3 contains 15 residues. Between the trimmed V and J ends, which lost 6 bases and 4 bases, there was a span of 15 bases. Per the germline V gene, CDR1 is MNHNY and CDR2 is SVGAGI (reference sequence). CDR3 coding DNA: TGTGCCAGCAGCCACACAGGTTCGGGTAATGAAAAACTGTTTTTT. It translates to CASSHTGSGNEKLFF.

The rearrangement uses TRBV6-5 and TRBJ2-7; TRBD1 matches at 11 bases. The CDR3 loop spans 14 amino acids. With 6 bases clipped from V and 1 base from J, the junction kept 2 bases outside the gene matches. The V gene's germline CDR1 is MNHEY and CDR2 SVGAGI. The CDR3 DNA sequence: TGTGCCAGCAGGGGGACAGGGGGATCCTACGAGCAGTACTTC. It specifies CASRGTGGSYEQYF.

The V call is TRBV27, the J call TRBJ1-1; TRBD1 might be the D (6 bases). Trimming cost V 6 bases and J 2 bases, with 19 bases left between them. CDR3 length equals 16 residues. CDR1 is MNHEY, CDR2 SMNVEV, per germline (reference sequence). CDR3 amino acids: CASRSIPDRPNTEAFF. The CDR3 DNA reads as TGTGCCAGCAGATCAATACCCGACAGGCCCAACACTGAAGCTTTCTTT.

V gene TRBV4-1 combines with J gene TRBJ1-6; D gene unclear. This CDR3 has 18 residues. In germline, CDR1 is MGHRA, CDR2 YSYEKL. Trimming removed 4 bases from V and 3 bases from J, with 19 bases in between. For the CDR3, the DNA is TGCGCCAGCAGCCCAAGGATCGGGGAGTCCTTCTATAATTCACCCCTCCACTTT. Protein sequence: CASSPRIGESFYNSPLHF.

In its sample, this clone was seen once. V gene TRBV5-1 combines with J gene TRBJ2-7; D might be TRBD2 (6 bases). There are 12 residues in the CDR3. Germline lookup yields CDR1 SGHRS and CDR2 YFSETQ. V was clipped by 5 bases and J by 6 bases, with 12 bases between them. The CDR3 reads CASSPGVAEQYF. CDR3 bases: TGCGCCAGCAGTCCGGGAGTTGCCGAGCAGTACTTC.